Listed below are T cell receptor beta chains from one sample, sequenced in a study of OX40 agonist ivuxolimab in advanced cancers. Generated by immunoSEQ multiplex PCR, the TCRdb table keeps only in-frame clones and is missing some. There are fewer than 60,000 clones in the sample; roughly 85% occur only once, and approximately 7.9% lies in the top ten. Here the sequenced sample was CD4+ or CD8+ T cells sorted from blood, taken in a trial of the OX40 agonist ivuxolimab. These receptors came from an adult with an advanced solid tumor such as melanoma, head and neck, liver or kidney cancer. Both conserved end residues are part of each CDR3. A D gene is named only where the DNA matches it firmly. Not all rows give a size; the values are once, few, many and, for expanded clones, a class.

CDR3nt	CDR3aa	v_gene	len	j_gene	abundance	d_gene
TGTGCCAGCAGCGACGCGTTGACCGCCGGTCTAGGGGGCTACACCTTC	CASSDALTAGLGGYTF	TRBV14	16	TRBJ1-2	.	.
TGTGCCAGCAGCTTCGACAGGGGGGATTCACCCCTCCACTTT	CASSFDRGDSPLHF	TRBV5-6	14	TRBJ1-6	.	TRBD1
TGTGCCAGCAGCCCCACATCTGGGGCCAACGTCCTGACTTTC	CASSPTSGANVLTF	TRBV7-9	14	TRBJ2-6	.	.
TGTGCCAGCTCCTCCGATCCACAGAACTATGGCTACACCTTC	CASSSDPQNYGYTF	TRBV18	14	TRBJ1-2	.	.
TGTGCCAGTAGTATTTCGGGTCGACAGCCCCAGCATTTT	CASSISGRQPQHF	TRBV19	13	TRBJ1-5	many	.
TGCGCCAGCAGCTTATGGTACACACGAGATTCAGATACGCAGTATTTT	CASSLWYTRDSDTQYF	TRBV5-1	16	TRBJ2-3	.	.
TGTGCCAGCAGTGAAGTGGCGGCTACCAATCAGCCCCAGCATTTT	CASSEVAATNQPQHF	TRBV6-1	15	TRBJ1-5	.	.
TGTGCCAGCAGCTTGGGGCAGGGTGGGTCTAACTATGGCTACACCTTC	CASSLGQGGSNYGYTF	TRBV5-4	16	TRBJ1-2	.	.
TGTGCCAGCAGCTTACGGCCGCAGGGCCATTCTGTATCTTTC	CASSLRPQGHSVSF	TRBV11-2	14	TRBJ2-6	.	.
TGTGCCAGCAGTTACTCGGGGGGAAATGAAAAACTGTTTTTT	CASSYSGGNEKLFF	TRBV6-6	14	TRBJ1-4	once	.
TGTGCCAGCAGCCTGGGTGGGTCGAACAATGAGCAGTTCTTC	CASSLGGSNNEQFF	TRBV9	14	TRBJ2-1	.	.
TGTGCCAGCAGCGGGCTAAAGGGACTAGCGGGAGTAAATGAGCAGTTCTTC	CASSGLKGLAGVNEQFF	TRBV7-9	17	TRBJ2-1	.	TRBD2
TGTGCCAGCAGCTACGGACCCCACTATGGCTACACCTTC	CASSYGPHYGYTF	TRBV5-6	13	TRBJ1-2	.	.
TGTGCCAGCAGCCCAAGACAGGGAAAGGCGACCCAGTACTTC	CASSPRQGKATQYF	TRBV9	14	TRBJ2-5	.	TRBD1
TGTGCCAGCAGCTCCGGACTAGCGGGAGGGCACTCCTACGAGCAGTACTTC	CASSSGLAGGHSYEQYF	TRBV7-9	17	TRBJ2-7	.	TRBD2
TGTGCCAGCAGTCAAGATCTGGGTTCAGGGTACGAGCAGTACTTC	CASSQDLGSGYEQYF	TRBV7-2	15	TRBJ2-7	.	.
TGCGCCAGCAGCAAGGGACAGGGGTCTGGAAACACCATATATTTT	CASSKGQGSGNTIYF	TRBV5-1	15	TRBJ1-3	few	TRBD1
TGTGCCAGCAGCCCGGGACTAGCGGGCCCGCTCTCCTACGAGCAGTACTTC	CASSPGLAGPLSYEQYF	TRBV4-2	17	TRBJ2-7	.	TRBD2
TGTGCCAGCAGTTACGGGAATGAGCAGTTCTTC	CASSYGNEQFF	TRBV27	11	TRBJ2-1	.	.
TGCGCCAGCAGCCAAGGTCCAGGGGGCACCGGGGAGCTGTTTTTT	CASSQGPGGTGELFF	TRBV4-3	15	TRBJ2-2	.	TRBD1
TGTGCCTGGAGTCGGACAACCATGAACACTGAAGCTTTCTTT	CAWSRTTMNTEAFF	TRBV30	14	TRBJ1-1	.	.
TGTGCCAGCATCCGGGACAGGGAAATCTATAATTCACCCCTCCACTTT	CASIRDREIYNSPLHF	TRBV2	16	TRBJ1-6	.	TRBD1
TGTGCCAGCAGCCGTCAAGGCGGGGGATCATCTGGAAACACCATATATTTT	CASSRQGGGSSGNTIYF	TRBV11-3	17	TRBJ1-3	.	.
TGTGCCAGCAGTTCGGGACTAGCGGGAGTCTTTTCCTACAATGAGCAGTTCTTC	CASSSGLAGVFSYNEQFF	TRBV7-2	18	TRBJ2-1	.	TRBD2
TGTGCCAGCAGCTCGACAGGGGTCGAAGAGACCCAGTACTTC	CASSSTGVEETQYF	TRBV7-2	14	TRBJ2-5	.	TRBD1
TGTGCCAGCAGCTTCCCCCCGGGAGGGAATTCCTACGAGCAGTACTTC	CASSFPPGGNSYEQYF	TRBV7-2	16	TRBJ2-7	.	TRBD2
TGTGCCAGCCGACTAGCGGGAGCGACCTACGAGCAGTACTTC	CASRLAGATYEQYF	TRBV6-1	14	TRBJ2-7	.	TRBD2
TGCAGCGATTCAGCGGGTACTAGCACAGATACGCAGTATTTT	CSDSAGTSTDTQYF	TRBV29-1	14	TRBJ2-3	.	.
TGTGCCAGCAGTTACAGACAGGGAGGGACAGATACGCAGTATTTT	CASSYRQGGTDTQYF	TRBV6-6	15	TRBJ2-3	.	.
TGTGCTAGTGGTTTGGCCAGTTCCTACAATGAGCAGTTCTTC	CASGLASSYNEQFF	TRBV12-5	14	TRBJ2-1	.	.
TGTGCCAGCAGCGTAGTTAGGGGAGATACGCAGTATTTT	CASSVVRGDTQYF	TRBV9	13	TRBJ2-3	once	.
TGTGCCAGCAGCTTAGGGGGGCTCTACGAGCAGTACTTC	CASSLGGLYEQYF	TRBV5-4	13	TRBJ2-7	.	.
TGTGCCAGCTCACTTCAGGGGACGGAAAGTGAAGCTTTCTTT	CASSLQGTESEAFF	TRBV18	14	TRBJ1-1	.	.
TGTGCCAGCAGTTTCCAGAACTACGAGCAGTACTTC	CASSFQNYEQYF	TRBV28	12	TRBJ2-7	.	.
TGTGCCAGCAGCGGCCGGGACAGCGGACCCTACGAGCAGTACTTC	CASSGRDSGPYEQYF	TRBV9	15	TRBJ2-7	.	TRBD1
TGTGCCAGCAGCCAACAGGGTGAAAAACTGTTTTTT	CASSQQGEKLFF	TRBV6-6	12	TRBJ1-4	.	.
TGTGCCAGCAGCCCAAATCCTCCAGGGTCGGTGGAAGTCGAGCAGTACTTC	CASSPNPPGSVEVEQYF	TRBV5-5	17	TRBJ2-7	.	.
TGCAGTGCCAGCAACACCTACGAGCAGTACTTC	CSASNTYEQYF	TRBV20-1	11	TRBJ2-7	.	.
TGTGCCTGTAGCCTGAACACTGAAGCTTTCTTT	CACSLNTEAFF	TRBV28	11	TRBJ1-1	.	.
TGTGCCAGCAGCTTTTCAGGGAACATTCAGTACTTC	CASSFSGNIQYF	TRBV5-5	12	TRBJ2-4	.	.
TGTGCCAGCAGCTTATCAATTTTCGGTTCCCAAGGAGGCTACACCTTC	CASSLSIFGSQGGYTF	TRBV7-9	16	TRBJ1-2	.	.
TGTGCCAGCAGTGCTCGGGATGGCTACACCTTC	CASSARDGYTF	TRBV2	11	TRBJ1-2	.	.
TGTGCCAGCAGTACCATAGCGGGAGTTGTCGCAGATACGCAGTATTTT	CASSTIAGVVADTQYF	TRBV27	16	TRBJ2-3	.	TRBD2
TGTGCCAGCAGTGAAAATGGCGATGGCTACACCTTC	CASSENGDGYTF	TRBV2	12	TRBJ1-2	.	.
TGTGCCAGCAGCTTGGCAGGCAGGGATTTAGAGACCCAGTACTTC	CASSLAGRDLETQYF	TRBV5-4	15	TRBJ2-5	.	.
TGTGCCAGCAGCCAAGACACCGACCTCTACGAGCAGTACTTC	CASSQDTDLYEQYF	TRBV4-1	14	TRBJ2-7	few	.
TGTGCCAGCAGCCCGCGGCCCTACAATGAGCAGTTCTTC	CASSPRPYNEQFF	TRBV7-9	13	TRBJ2-1	.	.
TGTGCCAGCAGTGAAGGTGGGGCGGGGTTAGGTAATTCACCCCTCCACTTT	CASSEGGAGLGNSPLHF	TRBV6-1	17	TRBJ1-6	.	.
TGCGCCAGCAGCTTGGGAATCGGACAGGTCTTAGGTGAAAAACTGTTTTTT	CASSLGIGQVLGEKLFF	TRBV5-1	17	TRBJ1-4	.	TRBD1
TGTGCCAGCAGCGACCCGGGGGTCGGGTCCAATGAGCAGTTCTTC	CASSDPGVGSNEQFF	TRBV9	15	TRBJ2-1	.	.
TGCGCCAGCAGCCATAGACAGGGGATGAAAGAGACCCAGTACTTC	CASSHRQGMKETQYF	TRBV5-1	15	TRBJ2-5	.	TRBD1
TGTGCCAGCAGTTTCACTACAGGGTGGGACGAGCAGTACTTC	CASSFTTGWDEQYF	TRBV6-5	14	TRBJ2-7	.	.
TGTGCCAGTAGCTCACAATCCGTGGTCTGGAGTCCTCAAGAGACCCAGTACTTC	CASSSQSVVWSPQETQYF	TRBV19	18	TRBJ2-5	.	.
TGTGCCAGCAGTTTGCGGACGGGCACAGATACGCAGTATTTT	CASSLRTGTDTQYF	TRBV6-5	14	TRBJ2-3	.	.
TGCGCCAGCAGCCAAGACGGACAGGGGGCGAACACCATATATTTT	CASSQDGQGANTIYF	TRBV4-1	15	TRBJ1-3	.	TRBD1